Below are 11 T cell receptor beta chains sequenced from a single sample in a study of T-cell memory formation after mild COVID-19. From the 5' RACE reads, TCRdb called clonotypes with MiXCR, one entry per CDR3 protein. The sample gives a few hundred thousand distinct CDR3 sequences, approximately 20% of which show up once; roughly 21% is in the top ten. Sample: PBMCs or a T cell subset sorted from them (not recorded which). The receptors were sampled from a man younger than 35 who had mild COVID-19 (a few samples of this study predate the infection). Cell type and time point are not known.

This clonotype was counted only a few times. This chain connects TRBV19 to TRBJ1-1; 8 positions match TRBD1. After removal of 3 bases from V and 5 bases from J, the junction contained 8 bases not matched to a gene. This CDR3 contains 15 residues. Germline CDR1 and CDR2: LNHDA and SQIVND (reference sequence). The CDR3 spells CASSISGQGFTEAFF. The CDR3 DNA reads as TGTGCCAGTAGTATCTCCGGACAGGGTTTTACTGAAGCTTTCTTT.

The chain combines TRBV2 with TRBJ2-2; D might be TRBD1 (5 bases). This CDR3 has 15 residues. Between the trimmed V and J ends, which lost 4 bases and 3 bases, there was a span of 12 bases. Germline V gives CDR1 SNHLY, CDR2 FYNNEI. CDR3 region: CASSGFGRDTGELFF. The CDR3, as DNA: TGTGCCAGCAGTGGGTTCGGCAGGGACACCGGGGAGCTGTTTTTT.

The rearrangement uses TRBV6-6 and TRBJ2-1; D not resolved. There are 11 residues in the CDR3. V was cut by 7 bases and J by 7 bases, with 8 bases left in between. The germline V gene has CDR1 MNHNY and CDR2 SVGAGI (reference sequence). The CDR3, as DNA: TGTGCCAGCACCTCGGTGAATGAGCAGTTCTTC. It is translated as CASTSVNEQFF.

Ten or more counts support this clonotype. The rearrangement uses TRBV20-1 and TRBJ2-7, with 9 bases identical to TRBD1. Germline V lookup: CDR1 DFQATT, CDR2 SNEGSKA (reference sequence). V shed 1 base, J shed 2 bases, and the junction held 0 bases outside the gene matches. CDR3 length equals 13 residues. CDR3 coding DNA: TGCAGTGCTAGAGGACAGGGGGCCTACGAGCAGTACGTC. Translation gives CSARGQGAYEQYV.

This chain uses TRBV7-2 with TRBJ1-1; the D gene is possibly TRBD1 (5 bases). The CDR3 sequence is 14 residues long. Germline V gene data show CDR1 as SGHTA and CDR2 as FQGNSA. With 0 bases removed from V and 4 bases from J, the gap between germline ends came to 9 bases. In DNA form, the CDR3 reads TGTGCCAGCAGCTTAGCGCAGGGAATCACTGAAGCTTTCTTT. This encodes CASSLAQGITEAFF.

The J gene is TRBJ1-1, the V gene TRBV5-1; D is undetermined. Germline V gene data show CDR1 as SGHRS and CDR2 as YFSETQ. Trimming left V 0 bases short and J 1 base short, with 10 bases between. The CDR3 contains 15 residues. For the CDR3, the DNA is TGCGCCAGCAGCTTGGAAGGGTACCGGAACACTGAAGCTTTCTTT. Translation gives CASSLEGYRNTEAFF.

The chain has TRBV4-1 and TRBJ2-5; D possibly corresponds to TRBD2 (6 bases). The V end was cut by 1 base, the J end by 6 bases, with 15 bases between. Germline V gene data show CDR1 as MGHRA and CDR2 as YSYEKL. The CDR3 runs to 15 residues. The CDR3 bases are TGCGCCAGCAGCCAAGGGGGGGTGGCGGGTCAGACCCAGTACTTC. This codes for CASSQGGVAGQTQYF.

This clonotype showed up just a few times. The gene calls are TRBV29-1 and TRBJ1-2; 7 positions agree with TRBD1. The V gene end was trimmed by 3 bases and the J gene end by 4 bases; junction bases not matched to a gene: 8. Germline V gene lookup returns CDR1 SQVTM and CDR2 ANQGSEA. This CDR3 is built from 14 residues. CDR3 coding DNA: TGCAGCGTTGAGCCGGTTGGGACAGCCTATGGCTACACCTTC. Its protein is CSVEPVGTAYGYTF.

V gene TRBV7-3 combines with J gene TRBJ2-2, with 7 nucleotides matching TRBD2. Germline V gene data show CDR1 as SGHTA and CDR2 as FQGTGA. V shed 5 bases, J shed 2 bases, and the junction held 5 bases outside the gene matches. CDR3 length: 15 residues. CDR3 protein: CASSNAGANTGELFF. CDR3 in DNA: TGTGCCAGCAGCAACGCGGGAGCAAACACCGGGGAGCTGTTTTTT.

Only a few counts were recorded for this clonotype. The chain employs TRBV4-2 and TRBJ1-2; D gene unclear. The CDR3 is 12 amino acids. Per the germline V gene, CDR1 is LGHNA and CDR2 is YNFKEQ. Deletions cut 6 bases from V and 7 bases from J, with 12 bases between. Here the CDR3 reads CASSEEGPGYTF. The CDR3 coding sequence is TGTGCCAGCAGTGAAGAAGGGCCTGGCTACACCTTC.

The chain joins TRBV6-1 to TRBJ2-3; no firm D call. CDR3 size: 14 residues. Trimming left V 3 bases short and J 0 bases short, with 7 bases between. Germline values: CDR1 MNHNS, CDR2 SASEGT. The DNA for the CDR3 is TGTGCCAGCAGTGACCTGGGCAGCACAGATACGCAGTATTTT. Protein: CASSDLGSTDTQYF.